This T cell receptor beta chain was sequenced in a study of T cell responses to AZD1222 COVID-19 vaccine. Findings and caveats of the study: Spike-spanning, vaccine-associated CD4 TCRs were dominant at 160-218 and 743-854. Two AZD1222 administrations were followed by greater Spike-specific TCR breadth and depth. White British donors predominated, females outnumbered males, and clonal diversity was possibly underestimated.

Germline V gene data show CDR1 as MNHEY and CDR2 as SVGAGI. V was trimmed by 2 bases and J by 2 bases, leaving 6 bases between them. This CDR3 is 13 amino acids long. On this clone: What it recognizes is unknown.

Libraries were prepared by immunoSEQ multiplex PCR; TCRdb keeps only in-frame clonotypes and omits some of them. The sample comprises 90,000 to 120,000 clones, 87% of which are singletons, and approximately 4.5% rests with the top ten. This chain uses TRBV6-5 with TRBJ1-2, with D hard to call. Here the sequenced sample was peripheral blood, taken on day 0 of AZD1222 vaccination. The origin of this receptor is an adult in good health. The CDR3 bases are TGTGCCAGCAGTTACGCCGACAACTATGGCTACACCTTC. Encoded protein: CASSYADNYGYTF.